This TCR beta chain is drawn from a study of regulatory T cells in long-lasting Graves disease. Study-level findings and limits: The small sample size may have reduced accuracy. Persistent Graves' patients had lower TCR diversity than newly diagnosed ones.

The germline gives CDR1 DFQATT, CDR2 SNEGSKA (reference sequence). V dropped 0 bases and J dropped 9 bases, with 18 bases sitting between them. This CDR3 has 14 residues. The time point was: newly diagnosed GD, antithyroid drugs for less than 3 months. Generation of the TCR library employed RNA extracted from PBMCs. TCR beta libraries were built with iRepertoire HTBI primers and Arm-PCR of CDR3 regions. TCRdb re-analysed the multiplex PCR reads in MiXCR, keeping a single row per CDR3 protein. This table has roughly 500,000 distinct CDR3 sequences, about 13% appearing once. About this clonotype: The antigen remains undetermined. Since a much larger clone is just one base distant, this may be a read error.

This same sample was also part of a study on T cells in Graves' hyperthyroidism and ophthalmopathy.

This receptor was taken from a man aged 25 to 40 with Graves disease. The sequencing used peripheral blood mononuclear cells (PBMCs), collected at new diagnosis, from a patient treated with antithyroid drugs. This chain uses TRBV20-1 with TRBJ2-7; D assignment may be TRBD1 or TRBD2 (6 bases each). The CDR3 region has the DNA TGCAGTGCTAGAGATATTTGGGGGGCGCGGGGGCAGTACTTC. Protein sequence: CSARDIWGARGQYF.